The following is a TCR beta chain sequence with its context. TCRdb called the reads again in MiXCR, with one record for every CDR3 protein. This table has under 850,000 distinct CDR3 sequences, approximately 40% appearing once. This specimen comes from a study of T cell repertoires in cytomegalovirus infection. The CDR3 extends over 15 amino acids. Trimming left V 6 bases short and J 4 bases short, with 19 bases between. Germline V lookup: CDR1 DFQATT, CDR2 SNEGSKA (reference sequence). V and J are TRBV20-1 and TRBJ1-3; D is unresolved. The source of this sequence is a human donor in good health (CMV status not recorded). Some clones in this sample may be carry-over from other donors' samples. Sequencing was done on a sample of PBMCs. CDR3 bases: TGCAGTGCGGTCCCTCTCAATGAGCCCGGAAACACCATATATTTT. Translated, it gives CSAVPLNEPGNTIYF.